Judged by abundance, the clone carrying this T cell receptor (beta chain) is large. The record originates from a study of TIL therapy for anti-PD-1-resistant metastatic lung cancer. Study context: Tumors had a median PD-L1 proportion score of roughly 5.7%.

The immunoSEQ assay was v3. Sequencing used immunoSEQ multiplex PCR; TCRdb keeps in-frame clones, though not all of them. Here the sample spans about 26,000 clones, 72% being singletons. This sample's time point: pre-treatment sample, taken before nivolumab and TIL therapy. Tumor tissue came from excised metastases, mostly pleural nodules or supraclavicular lymph nodes. Patients then received nivolumab; progressors got lymphodepletion, TIL and IL-2. This CDR3 is 15 amino acids long. Trimming stripped 0 bases from V and 0 bases from J, with 8 bases between. In germline, CDR1 is LNHDA, CDR2 SQIVND (reference sequence).

J is TRBJ1-1 and V is TRBV19; D is unresolved. The clonotype was recovered from a person aged 25 to 85 with non-small cell lung cancer. Sequencing used tumor tissue, obtained at baseline. The CDR3 DNA reads TGTGCCAGTAGTATAGAGCCCCAGATGAACACTGAAGCTTTCTTT. Its translation: CASSIEPQMNTEAFF.